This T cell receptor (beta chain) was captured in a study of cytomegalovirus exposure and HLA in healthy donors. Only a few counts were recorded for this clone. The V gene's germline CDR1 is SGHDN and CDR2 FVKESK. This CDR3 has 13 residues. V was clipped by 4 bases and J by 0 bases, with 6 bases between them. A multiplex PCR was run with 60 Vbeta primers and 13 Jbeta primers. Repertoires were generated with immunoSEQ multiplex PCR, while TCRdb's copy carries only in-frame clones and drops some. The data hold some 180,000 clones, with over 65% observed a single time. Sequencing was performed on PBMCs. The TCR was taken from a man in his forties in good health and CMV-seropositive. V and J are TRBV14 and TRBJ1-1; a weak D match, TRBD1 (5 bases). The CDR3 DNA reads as TGTGCCAGCAGCCTGACAGTGAACACTGAAGCTTTCTTT. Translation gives CASSLTVNTEAFF. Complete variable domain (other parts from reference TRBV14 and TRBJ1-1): EAGVTQFPSHSVIEKGQTVTLRCDPISGHDNLYWYRRVMGKEIKFLLHFVKESKQDESGMPNNRFLAERTGGTYSTLKVQPAELEDSGVYFCASSLTVNTEAFFGQGTRLTVV.